The 8 T cell receptor beta chains listed next were all sequenced from one sample in a study of T cells in women clearing cervical HPV infection. Data came from immunoSEQ multiplex PCR; TCRdb stores just in-frame clones and leaves some out. Its table records some 40,000 clones. Sequencing input: blood buffy coat. These receptors all come from a woman between 18 and 75 years old with a cervical HPV16 infection that either progressed to CIN3+ or cleared (not recorded which).

Worth noting for this clone: The read terminates 3 residues before the CDR3 end, so the remaining end is supplied by the germline J gene. V gene TRBV6-2 or TRBV6-3 combines with J gene TRBJ1-5, with 7 bases that match TRBD1. The germline gives CDR1 MNHEY, CDR2 SVGEGT. The CDR3 is 16 amino acids. The V and J ends lost 6 bases and 5 bases, in that order; junction bases with no gene match: 13. CDR3 DNA (partial): TGTGCCAGCAGCGACTTTCACAGGGGCGCAGATCAGCCC. Amino acids: CASSDFHRGADQP. Given in full, the CDR3 is CASSDFHRGADQPQHF.

Remarks on this clone: Coverage ceases 3 residues before the CDR3 finishes, and the germline J gene fills in the end. The genes are TRBV19 and TRBJ1-6, with 7 bases identical to TRBD1. The germline V gene encodes CDR1 LNHDA and CDR2 SQIVND (reference sequence). This CDR3 spans 16 amino acids. Unmatched junction bases numbered 8, after V lost 5 bases and J lost 4 bases. Incomplete CDR3 DNA: TGTGCCAGTAGTCCACAGGGGTCCCTTTATAATTCACCC. Its protein product is CASSPQGSLYNSP. In full, the CDR3 reads CASSPQGSLYNSPLHF.

As for this clone: The read halts 3 residues ahead of the CDR3 end, with the missing end drawn from the germline J gene. The rearrangement joins TRBV18 to TRBJ2-3; 7 positions match TRBD1. The germline V gene has CDR1 KGHSH and CDR2 LQKENI. The V gene end was trimmed by 5 bases and the J gene end by 4 bases; junction bases not matched to a gene: 12. This CDR3 contains 16 residues. CDR3 sequence: CASSSMLQGKSDTQYF. The CDR3 bases that were read are TGTGCCAGCTCATCTATGTTACAGGGGAAATCAGATACG.

Details on this clone: Sequencing ends 3 residues short of the CDR3 end; the germline J gene provides the rest. The chain employs TRBV18 and TRBJ2-1, with D possibly TRBD2 on 6 matching bases. V dropped 4 bases and J dropped 9 bases, with 19 bases sitting between them. Germline values: CDR1 KGHSH, CDR2 LQKENI. This CDR3 has 15 residues. The covered CDR3 bases are TGTGCCAGCTCACTGGACGGAGGACTATTGGGTGAG. It yields the protein CASSLDGGLLGE. The entire CDR3 protein is CASSLDGGLLGEQFF.

On this clone itself: Read data end 3 residues before the CDR3 end; the end is taken from the germline J gene. The chain employs TRBV5-5 and TRBJ1-1; no definite D call. The germline V gene encodes CDR1 SGHKS and CDR2 YYEKEE (reference sequence). This CDR3 region has 14 residues. Deletions cut 0 bases from V and 3 bases from J, with 9 bases between. Incomplete CDR3 DNA: TGTGCCAGCAGCTTGGGAGGGCGGGACACTGAA. Amino acids: CASSLGGRDTE. The entire CDR3 protein is CASSLGGRDTEAFF.

Note on this clone: Read data end 3 residues before the CDR3 end; the end is taken from the germline J gene. The rearrangement links TRBV5-1 to TRBJ1-4, with D tentatively TRBD1 (5 bases). CDR3 length equals 14 residues. CDR1 is SGHRS and CDR2 is YFSETQ in the germline V gene. The CDR3 is CASSLDSGANVLFF. The sequenced CDR3 bases are TGCGCCAGCAGCTTGGATTCTGGGGCCAACGTA.

CDR3 DNA (partial): TGTGCCATCAGGGGAGGGACACCCGTCTTCCCCGGGAACACTGAA. Its translation is CAIRGGTPVFPGNTE. The entire CDR3 protein reads CAIRGGTPVFPGNTEAFF. The gene calls are TRBV10-3 and TRBJ1-1, with a possible D match to TRBD1 (6 bases). From the germline J gene comes the end of the CDR3, since the read stops 3 residues before it. V was pared by 6 bases and J by 1 base, with 24 bases between. The CDR3 runs to 18 residues. In germline, CDR1 is ENHRY, CDR2 SYGVKD.

Worth noting for this clone: The read ends 3 residues shy of where the CDR3 ends; the end is completed using the germline J gene. The genes are TRBV5-1 and TRBJ2-3; the D gene is possibly TRBD2 (6 bases). V lost 2 bases and J 3 bases, leaving 19 bases between the germline ends. Germline loops: CDR1 SGHRS, CDR2 YFSETQ. There are 17 residues in the CDR3. The sequenced CDR3 bases are TGCGCCAGCAGCTTAATGATCGGGGGAGGTGGGACAGATACG. It encodes CASSLMIGGGGTDT. The whole CDR3 region reads CASSLMIGGGGTDTQYF.